One sample yielded the 20 T cell receptor beta chains listed below, sequenced in a study of T cell responses to AZD1222 COVID-19 vaccine. Clones were sequenced by immunoSEQ multiplex PCR, and TCRdb holds only the in-frame ones, with some missing. Of over 130,000 clones in the sample, 94% were seen once. Specimen: peripheral blood, collected on day 0 of AZD1222 vaccination. All receptors come from an adult in good health.

The chain employs TRBV29-1 and TRBJ2-7; D is perhaps TRBD1 (6 bases). The germline V gene has CDR1 SQVTM and CDR2 ANQGSEA. This CDR3 has 12 residues. Between the trimmed V and J ends, which lost 7 bases and 10 bases, there was a span of 20 bases. For the CDR3, the DNA is TGCAGCGGTCGGGACACATGGCCCCTTCAGTACGTC. Encoded protein: CSGRDTWPLQYV.

The CDR3 nucleotides read TGCGCCAGCAGCTTGGCAGACGCCGAAGCAGATACGCAGTATTTT. Translation: CASSLADAEADTQYF. The J gene is TRBJ2-3, the V gene TRBV5-1; no clear D gene. The V end lost 0 bases, the J end lost 4 bases, and 12 bases lay between the germline ends. This CDR3 spans 15 amino acids. Germline CDR1 SGHRS, CDR2 YFSETQ.

V and J are TRBV6-5 and TRBJ1-3, with no clear D. The CDR3 is 13 residues long. CDR1 and CDR2 (germline): MNHEY, SVGAGI. Trimming took off 0 bases at V and 3 bases at J, with 3 bases between the two ends. CDR3 loop: CASSYSIGNTIYF. CDR3 bases: TGTGCCAGCAGTTACTCGATTGGAAACACCATATATTTT.

The V and J genes are TRBV30 and TRBJ1-2, with D possibly being TRBD1 (6 bases). The CDR3 sequence is 15 residues long. V gave up 1 base and J gave up 3 bases, with 15 bases separating them. Per germline, CDR1 GTSNPN and CDR2 SVGIG (reference sequence). DNA for the CDR3: TGTGCCTGGAGTGAGGCAGGGGTTCTATACTATGGCTACACCTTC. This gives the protein CAWSEAGVLYYGYTF. Full variable domain (missing parts from reference TRBV30 and TRBJ1-2): SQTIHQWPATLVQPVGSPLSLECTVEGTSNPNLYWYRQAAGRGLQLLFYSVGIGQISSEVPQNLSASRPQDRQFILSSKKLLLSDSGFYLCAWSEAGVLYYGYTFGSGTRLTVV.

The J gene is TRBJ1-1, the V gene TRBV2; D perhaps matches TRBD1 (6 bases). V shed 4 bases and J shed 6 bases, with 24 bases lying between them. The germline V gene encodes CDR1 SNHLY and CDR2 FYNNEI. This CDR3 is 17 amino acids long. In DNA form, the CDR3 reads TGTGCCAGCAGTGTCGGGGGCCGCCGGCGGGTGCCCGCTGAAGCTTTCTTT. Translating it yields CASSVGGRRRVPAEAFF.

The chain couples TRBV11-2 to TRBJ1-3; tentatively, D is TRBD1 (5 bases). CDR3 size: 17 residues. Per the germline V gene, CDR1 is SGHAT and CDR2 is FQNNGV. V lost 0 bases and J lost 0, with 12 bases in between. This CDR3 is CASSLEGFGGSGNTIYF. The CDR3 bases are TGTGCCAGCAGCTTAGAGGGGTTCGGGGGCTCTGGAAACACCATATATTTT.

V usage is TRBV6-5 and J usage is TRBJ1-2, with D possibly TRBD1 on 5 matching bases. The V end was cut by 0 bases, the J end by 5 bases, with 13 bases between. The CDR3 has 15 residues. Germline V gives CDR1 MNHEY, CDR2 SVGAGI. The DNA for the CDR3 is TGTGCCAGCAGTTACTCGAGCGGGGCTGAGTATGGCTACACCTTC. Translating it yields CASSYSSGAEYGYTF.

This chain uses TRBV19 with TRBJ1-1; the D is unclear. This CDR3 is built from 16 residues. V was shortened by 3 bases and J by 2 bases, with 16 bases between the two germline ends. Germline V gene lookup returns CDR1 LNHDA and CDR2 SQIVND (reference sequence). The CDR3, as DNA: TGTGCCAGTAGTATGGTATCGAACCTGATCAACACTGAAGCTTTCTTT. This gives the protein CASSMVSNLINTEAFF.

Only one count was recorded for this clone. This chain connects TRBV2 to TRBJ2-5; D is ambiguous. Germline V lookup: CDR1 SNHLY, CDR2 FYNNEI. The CDR3 is 11 amino acids. Trimming removed 5 bases at V and 2 bases at J, with 3 bases between. In DNA form, the CDR3 reads TGTGCCAGCAGTACTCAAGAGACCCAGTACTTC. It specifies CASSTQETQYF.

This chain links TRBV19 with TRBJ2-1; no clear D gene. There are 12 residues in the CDR3. Germline values: CDR1 LNHDA, CDR2 SQIVND (reference sequence). With 7 bases removed from V and 4 bases from J, the gap between germline ends came to 8 bases. The CDR3 DNA is TGTGCCAGTAACGACCAGTACAATGAGCAGTTCTTC. It specifies CASNDQYNEQFF.

The V gene is TRBV2, the J gene TRBJ2-3, with 11 bases aligning to TRBD2. Germline V gene lookup returns CDR1 SNHLY and CDR2 FYNNEI. The CDR3 consists of 15 residues. V lost 11 bases to trimming and J lost 0 bases; unmatched junction nucleotides: 7. The CDR3 spells CAGASGGTSTDTQYF. The CDR3 DNA reads TGTGCCGGCGCTAGCGGGGGGACTAGCACAGATACGCAGTATTTT.

The rearrangement uses TRBV5-1 and TRBJ2-3; TRBD2 aligns across 11 bases. V was pared by 4 bases and J by 2 bases, with 6 bases of the junction left unmatched. The CDR3 covers 16 residues. CDR1 and CDR2 (germline): SGHRS, YFSETQ. The CDR3: CASSQGLAGDTDTQYF. In nucleotides, the CDR3 is TGCGCCAGCAGCCAAGGACTAGCGGGCGACACAGATACGCAGTATTTT. Full variable domain (outside the CDR3, taken from reference TRBV5-1 and TRBJ2-3): KAGVTQTPRYLIKTRGQQVTLSCSPISGHRSVSWYQQTPGQGLQFLFEYFSETQRNKGNFPGRFSGRQFSNSRSEMNVSTLELGDSALYLCASSQGLAGDTDTQYFGPGTRLTVL.

The chain uses TRBV6-5 and TRBJ1-5, with 8 bases that match TRBD1. V lost 7 bases to trimming and J lost 15 bases; unmatched junction nucleotides: 11. Germline values: CDR1 MNHEY, CDR2 SVGAGI. This CDR3 has 12 residues. The CDR3 spells CASTTGAGPAHF. The CDR3, as DNA: TGTGCCAGCACGACAGGGGCCGGTCCCGCGCATTTT.

A note on this clone: The sample contains more than one DNA sequence encoding this CDR3. The V and J genes are TRBV5-1 and TRBJ1-5; D remains unclear. CDR3 size: 13 residues. V was pared by 0 bases and J by 3 bases, with 4 bases between. CDR1 SGHRS and CDR2 YFSETQ come from the germline V gene. CDR3 DNA sequence: TGCGCCAGCAGCTTGGGGGACAATCAGCCCCAGCATTTT. Encoded protein: CASSLGDNQPQHF. Looking up the rest from reference TRBV5-1 and TRBJ1-5 gives the full variable domain: KAGVTQTPRYLIKTRGQQVTLSCSPISGHRSVSWYQQTPGQGLQFLFEYFSETQRNKGNFPGRFSGRQFSNSRSEMNVSTLELGDSALYLCASSLGDNQPQHFGDGTRLSIL.

The gene calls are TRBV4-2 and TRBJ1-5; D not certain. Germline-derived CDR1 and CDR2 are LGHNA and YNFKEQ. V lost 0 bases and J lost 0, with 9 bases in between. There are 16 residues in the CDR3. The chain's CDR3 is CASSQESGNSNQPQHF. As DNA, the CDR3 is TGTGCCAGCAGCCAAGAATCCGGAAATAGCAATCAGCCCCAGCATTTT.

The chain joins TRBV5-4 to TRBJ1-2, with D unclear. The germline V and J ends were trimmed by 1 base and 4 bases, with 8 bases remaining between them. The CDR3 is 13 residues long. Per the germline V gene, CDR1 is SGHNT and CDR2 is YYREEE (reference sequence). The CDR3 nucleotides read TGTGCCAGCAGCTTGTCCCGGGGCTATGGCTACACCTTC. Protein sequence: CASSLSRGYGYTF.

The chain has TRBV7-2 and TRBJ1-1; no firm D call. V lost 1 base, J lost 3 bases, and 6 bases lay in between. CDR1 is SGHTA and CDR2 is FQGNSA in the germline V gene. This CDR3 has 13 residues. CDR3 DNA: TGTGCCAGCAGCTTAGGGCTGCACACTGAAGCTTTCTTT. Protein product: CASSLGLHTEAFF.

The rearrangement links TRBV28 to TRBJ2-5; D might be TRBD1 (5 bases). V was trimmed by 9 bases and J by 1 base, leaving 15 bases between them. Germline V gives CDR1 MDHEN, CDR2 SYDVKM. CDR3 length: 14 residues. CDR3 region: CASKAPGLQETQYF. The CDR3 bases are TGTGCCAGTAAAGCCCCAGGGCTCCAAGAGACCCAGTACTTC.

The gene calls are TRBV27 and TRBJ2-4; maybe TRBD1 (6 bases). The CDR3 runs to 14 residues. V lost 3 bases to trimming and J lost 8 bases, with 14 bases between them. Germline CDR1 and CDR2: MNHEY and SMNVEV (reference sequence). CDR3 bases: TGTGCCAGCAGTTTTACAGGGTCTGGGGACATTCAGTACTTC. Residues: CASSFTGSGDIQYF.

V is TRBV2 and J is TRBJ1-6; 8 bases fit TRBD1. The CDR3 loop spans 14 amino acids. The V gene's germline CDR1 is SNHLY and CDR2 FYNNEI. V dropped 7 bases and J dropped 7; count of bases not matched to a gene: 6. CDR3 nucleotide sequence: TGTGCCAGCAAGCCCGGGGACAGGAATTCACCCCTCCACTTT. Translated: CASKPGDRNSPLHF.